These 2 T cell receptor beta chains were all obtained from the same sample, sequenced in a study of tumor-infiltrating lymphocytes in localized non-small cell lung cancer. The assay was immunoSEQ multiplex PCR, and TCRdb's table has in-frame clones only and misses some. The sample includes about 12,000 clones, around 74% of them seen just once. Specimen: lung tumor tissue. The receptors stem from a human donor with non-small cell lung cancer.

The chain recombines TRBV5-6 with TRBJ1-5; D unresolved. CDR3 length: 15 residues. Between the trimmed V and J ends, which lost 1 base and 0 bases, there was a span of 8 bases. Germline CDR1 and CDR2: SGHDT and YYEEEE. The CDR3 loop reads CASSLRSGSNQPQHF. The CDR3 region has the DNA TGTGCCAGCAGCTTGAGGTCCGGTAGCAATCAGCCCCAGCATTTT.

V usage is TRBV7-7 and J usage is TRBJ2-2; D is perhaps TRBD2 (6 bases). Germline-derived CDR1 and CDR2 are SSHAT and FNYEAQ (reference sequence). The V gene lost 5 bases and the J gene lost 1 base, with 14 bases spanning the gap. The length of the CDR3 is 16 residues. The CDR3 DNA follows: TGTGCCAGCAGCCCCCTAGCCGGGGGGAACACCGGGGAGCTGTTTTTT. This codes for CASSPLAGGNTGELFF. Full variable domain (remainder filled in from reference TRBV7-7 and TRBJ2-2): GAGVSQSPRYKVTKRGQDVTLRCDPISSHATLYWYQQALGQGPEFLTYFNYEAQPDKSGLPSDRFSAERPEGSISTLTIQRTEQRDSAMYRCASSPLAGGNTGELFFGEGSRLTVL.